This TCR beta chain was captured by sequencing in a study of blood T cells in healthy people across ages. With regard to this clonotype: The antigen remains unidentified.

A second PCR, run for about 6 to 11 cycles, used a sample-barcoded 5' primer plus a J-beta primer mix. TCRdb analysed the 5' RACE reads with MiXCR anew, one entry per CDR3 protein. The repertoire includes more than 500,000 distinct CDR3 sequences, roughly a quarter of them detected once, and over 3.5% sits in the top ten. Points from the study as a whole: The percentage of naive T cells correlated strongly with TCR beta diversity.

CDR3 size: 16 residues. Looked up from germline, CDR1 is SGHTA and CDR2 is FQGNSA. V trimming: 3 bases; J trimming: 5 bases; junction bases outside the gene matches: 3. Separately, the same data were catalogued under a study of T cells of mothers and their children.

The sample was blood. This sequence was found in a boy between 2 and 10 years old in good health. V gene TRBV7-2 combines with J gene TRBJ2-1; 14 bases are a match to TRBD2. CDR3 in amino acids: CASSFRLAGGHNEQFF. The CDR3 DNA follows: TGTGCCAGCAGCTTCCGACTAGCGGGAGGGCACAATGAGCAGTTCTTC.